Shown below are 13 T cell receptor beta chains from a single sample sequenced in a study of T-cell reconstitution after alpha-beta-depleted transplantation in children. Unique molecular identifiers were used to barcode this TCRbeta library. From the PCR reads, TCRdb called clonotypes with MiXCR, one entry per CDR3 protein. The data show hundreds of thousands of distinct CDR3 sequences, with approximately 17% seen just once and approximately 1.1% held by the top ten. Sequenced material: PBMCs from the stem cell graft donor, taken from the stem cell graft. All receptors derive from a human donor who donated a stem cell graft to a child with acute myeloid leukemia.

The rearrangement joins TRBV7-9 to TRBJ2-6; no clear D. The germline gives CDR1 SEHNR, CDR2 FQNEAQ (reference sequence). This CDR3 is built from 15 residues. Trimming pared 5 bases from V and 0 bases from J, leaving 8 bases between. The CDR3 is CASSTTNSGANVLTF. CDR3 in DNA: TGTGCCAGCAGCACGACAAACTCTGGGGCCAACGTCCTGACTTTC.

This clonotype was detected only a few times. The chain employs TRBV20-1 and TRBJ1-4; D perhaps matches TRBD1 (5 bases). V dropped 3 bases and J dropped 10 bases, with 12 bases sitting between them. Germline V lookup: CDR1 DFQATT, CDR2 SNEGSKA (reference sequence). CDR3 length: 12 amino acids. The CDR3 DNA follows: TGCAGTGCTAGGTGGGACCCTGGAAAACTGTTTTTT. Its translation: CSARWDPGKLFF.

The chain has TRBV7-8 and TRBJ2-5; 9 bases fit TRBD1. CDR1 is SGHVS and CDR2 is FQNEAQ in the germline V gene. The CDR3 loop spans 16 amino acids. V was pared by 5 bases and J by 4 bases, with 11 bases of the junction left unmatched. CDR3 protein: CASSRLGRQGGETQYF. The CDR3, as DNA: TGTGCCAGCAGCCGACTAGGACGACAGGGGGGAGAGACCCAGTACTTC.

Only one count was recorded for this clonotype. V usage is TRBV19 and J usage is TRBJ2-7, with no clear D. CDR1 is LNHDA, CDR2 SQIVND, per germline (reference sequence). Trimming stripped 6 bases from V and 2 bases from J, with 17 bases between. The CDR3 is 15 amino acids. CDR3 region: CASSPFSGPTYEQYF. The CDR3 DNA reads TGTGCCAGTAGCCCCTTTTCCGGACCAACCTACGAGCAGTACTTC.

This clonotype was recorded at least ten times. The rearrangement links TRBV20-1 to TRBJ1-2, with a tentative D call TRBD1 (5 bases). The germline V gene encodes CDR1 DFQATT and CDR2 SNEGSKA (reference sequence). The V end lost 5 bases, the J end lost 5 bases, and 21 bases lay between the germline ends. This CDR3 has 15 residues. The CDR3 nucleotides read TGCAGTGCTTTGCCCCGGGGACGGGACGATTATGGCTACACCTTC. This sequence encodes CSALPRGRDDYGYTF.

DNA for the CDR3: TGTGCCAGCAGCTTGGAGACAGGGGCACATCCAGGAGCTTTCTTT. This codes for CASSLETGAHPGAFF. V gene TRBV7-9 combines with J gene TRBJ1-1; 8 positions agree with TRBD1. After removal of 3 bases from V and 10 bases from J, the junction contained 13 bases not matched to a gene. Germline V CDR1 and CDR2: SEHNR, FQNEAQ (reference sequence). This CDR3 is 15 amino acids long.

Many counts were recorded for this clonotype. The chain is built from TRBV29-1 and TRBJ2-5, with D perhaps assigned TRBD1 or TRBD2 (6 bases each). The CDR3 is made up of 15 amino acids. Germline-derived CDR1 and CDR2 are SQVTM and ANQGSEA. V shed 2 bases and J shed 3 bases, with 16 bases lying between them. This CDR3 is CSVEPLRGAKETQYF. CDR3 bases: TGCAGCGTTGAACCCCTAAGGGGGGCAAAAGAGACCCAGTACTTC.

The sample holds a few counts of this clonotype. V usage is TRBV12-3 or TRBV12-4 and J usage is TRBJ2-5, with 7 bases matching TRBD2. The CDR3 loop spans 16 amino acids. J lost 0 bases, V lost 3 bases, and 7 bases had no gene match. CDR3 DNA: TGTGCCAGCAGTTTGGGGGGGGTACGGTACCAAGAGACCCAGTACTTC. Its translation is CASSLGGVRYQETQYF.

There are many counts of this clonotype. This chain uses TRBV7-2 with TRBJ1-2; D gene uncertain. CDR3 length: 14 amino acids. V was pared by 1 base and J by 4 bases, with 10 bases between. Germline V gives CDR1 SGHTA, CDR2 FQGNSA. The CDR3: CASSLEWSSYGYTF. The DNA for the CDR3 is TGTGCCAGCAGCTTAGAATGGTCTTCCTATGGCTACACCTTC.

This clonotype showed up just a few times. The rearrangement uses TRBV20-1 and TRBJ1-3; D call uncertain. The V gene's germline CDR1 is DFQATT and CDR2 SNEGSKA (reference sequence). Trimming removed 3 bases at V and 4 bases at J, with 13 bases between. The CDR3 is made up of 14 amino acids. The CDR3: CSASYQSRGNTIYF. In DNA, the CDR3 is TGCAGTGCTAGTTACCAGAGCCGAGGAAACACCATATATTTT.

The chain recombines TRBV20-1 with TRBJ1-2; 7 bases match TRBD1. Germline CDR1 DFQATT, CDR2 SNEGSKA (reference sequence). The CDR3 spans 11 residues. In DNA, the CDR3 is TGCAGGGCAAGACAGGGCCCTGGCTACACCTTC. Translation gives CRARQGPGYTF.

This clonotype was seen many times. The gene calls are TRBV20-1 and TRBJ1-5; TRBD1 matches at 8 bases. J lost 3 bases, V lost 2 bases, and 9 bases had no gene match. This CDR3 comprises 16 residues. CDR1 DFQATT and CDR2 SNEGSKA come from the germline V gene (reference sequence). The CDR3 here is CSARFLGTGPNQPQHF. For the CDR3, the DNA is TGCAGTGCTAGATTCCTCGGGACAGGTCCCAATCAGCCCCAGCATTTT.

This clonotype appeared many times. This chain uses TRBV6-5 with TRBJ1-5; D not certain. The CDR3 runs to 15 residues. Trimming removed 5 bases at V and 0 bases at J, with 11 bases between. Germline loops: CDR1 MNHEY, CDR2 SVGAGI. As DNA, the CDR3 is TGTGCCAGCAGTGACTGGAGGCCTAGCAATCAGCCCCAGCATTTT. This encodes CASSDWRPSNQPQHF.